This T cell receptor (beta chain) came from a study of ipilimumab plus nivolumab after autologous stem cell transplantation (dated by TCRdb to the early 2020s). At the level of the whole study: The median number of doses that trial patients received was 5 or 6 for ipilimumab and about eight for nivolumab. Primary refractory and relapsed disease were included in the DLBCL cohort, with 18-month progression-free survival of approximately 86% and 30%, respectively. Patients undergoing autologous transplant for high-risk diffuse large B cell lymphoma, mature T cell lymphoma, or multiple myeloma were enrolled in the trial. Roughly 40 patients made up the trial's intent-to-treat population. On the study overall, not on this receptor specifically: The authors concluded that combined checkpoint inhibition appeared tolerable when used as consolidation after transplant. According to the authors, a biologic rationale for studying the approach further came from T cell receptor repertoire, regulatory T cell phenotype and gut microbiota profiles.

Ipilimumab was given at 1 mg/kg intravenously on day 1 of selected weeks, and checkpoint therapy started 14 to 28 days after autologous transplant. Nivolumab was given at 3 mg/kg intravenously on day 1 of weeks 1, 4, 7, 10, and every two weeks through week 26. This Phase Ib clinical trial tested ipilimumab plus nivolumab, a combined checkpoint inhibition, as consolidation after autologous stem cell transplantation. Worth noting for this clone: No cognate antigen has been identified for it. Within one base of it there is no much larger clone, and no base qualities were kept.

Unmatched junction bases come to 13, with V trimmed by 5 bases and J by 5 bases. Spanning cysteine to phenylalanine, the CDR3 consists of 18 amino acids. The retained sequence is limited to the CDR3, 54 bases, with the frame set at the first base. The germline V gene specifies SGHTA as CDR1 and FQGNSA as CDR2. The library was produced with the immunoSEQ multiplex PCR assay. TCRdb obtained this table from immuneACCESS and retained in-frame rearrangements with V and J assigned. These tables miss some clones; where compared with another copy, unresolved V genes account for less than half of the shortfall, and the remainder is unexplained. Across this sample there are roughly 25,000 clones, with more than 70% seen only once. Approximately 5.2% of the sample lies in the top ten.

The receptor comes from a male donor with diffuse large B-cell lymphoma. The chain was built from TRBV7-2 and TRBJ1-6, with 9 bases in between that match TRBD1. This specimen consisted of PBMCs, obtained in a trial of ipilimumab plus nivolumab as post-transplant consolidation. Here is the DNA: TGTGCCAGCAGCAAACGGGGGACCGGGACAGGGAATAATTCACCCCTCCACTTT. It is translated as CASSKRGTGTGNNSPLHF.